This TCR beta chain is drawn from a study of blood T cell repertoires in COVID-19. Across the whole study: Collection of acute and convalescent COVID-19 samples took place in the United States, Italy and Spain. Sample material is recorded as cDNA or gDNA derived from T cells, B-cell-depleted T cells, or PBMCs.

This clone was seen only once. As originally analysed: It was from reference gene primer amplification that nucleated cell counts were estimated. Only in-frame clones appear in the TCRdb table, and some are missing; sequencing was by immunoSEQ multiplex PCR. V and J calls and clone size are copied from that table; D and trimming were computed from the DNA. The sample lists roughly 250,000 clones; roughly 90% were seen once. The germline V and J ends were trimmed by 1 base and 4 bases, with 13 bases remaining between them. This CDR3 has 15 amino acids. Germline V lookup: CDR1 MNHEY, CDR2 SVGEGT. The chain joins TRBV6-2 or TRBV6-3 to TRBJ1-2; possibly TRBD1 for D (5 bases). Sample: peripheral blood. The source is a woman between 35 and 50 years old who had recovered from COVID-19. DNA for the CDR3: TGTGCCAGCAGTTACTGGGGACTTAAGGGCTATGGCTACACCTTC. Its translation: CASSYWGLKGYGYTF.